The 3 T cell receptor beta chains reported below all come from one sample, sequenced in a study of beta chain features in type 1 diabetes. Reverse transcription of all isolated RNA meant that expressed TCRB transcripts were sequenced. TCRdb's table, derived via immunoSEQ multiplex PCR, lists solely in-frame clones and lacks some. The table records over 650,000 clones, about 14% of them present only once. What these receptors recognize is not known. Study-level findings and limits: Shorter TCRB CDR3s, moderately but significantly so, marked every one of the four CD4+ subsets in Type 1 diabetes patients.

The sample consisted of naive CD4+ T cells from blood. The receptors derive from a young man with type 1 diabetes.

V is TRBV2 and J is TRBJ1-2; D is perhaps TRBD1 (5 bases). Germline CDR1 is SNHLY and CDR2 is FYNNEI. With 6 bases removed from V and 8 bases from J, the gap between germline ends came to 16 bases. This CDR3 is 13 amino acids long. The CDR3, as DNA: TGTGCCAGCAGGGGGACTGGGGAGGGCGGCTACACCTTC. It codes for CASRGTGEGGYTF. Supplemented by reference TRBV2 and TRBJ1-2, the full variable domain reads EPEVTQTPSHQVTQMGQEVILRCVPISNHLYFYWYRQILGQKVEFLVSFYNNEISEKSEIFDDQFSVERPDGSNFTLKIRSTKLEDSAMYFCASRGTGEGGYTFGSGTRLTVV.

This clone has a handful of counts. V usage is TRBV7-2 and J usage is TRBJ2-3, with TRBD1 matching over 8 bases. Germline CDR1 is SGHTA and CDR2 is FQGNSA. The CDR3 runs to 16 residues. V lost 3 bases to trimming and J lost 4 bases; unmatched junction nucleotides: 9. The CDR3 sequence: CASSFSTGVGPDTQYF. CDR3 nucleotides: TGTGCCAGCAGCTTCTCGACAGGGGTCGGGCCAGATACGCAGTATTTT.

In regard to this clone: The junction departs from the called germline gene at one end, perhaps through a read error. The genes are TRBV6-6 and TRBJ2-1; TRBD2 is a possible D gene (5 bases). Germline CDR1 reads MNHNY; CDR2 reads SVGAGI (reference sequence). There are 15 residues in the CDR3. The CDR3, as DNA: TGTGCCAGCAGCTACTTAAGAGGGCTGGACAATGAGCAGTTCTTC. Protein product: CASSYLRGLDNEQFF.